The 11 T cell receptor beta chains in this list originate from one sample, sequenced in a study of T-cell memory formation after mild COVID-19. TCRdb re-called the 5' RACE reads with MiXCR, one entry per CDR3 protein. The sample holds about 320,000 distinct CDR3 sequences, approximately 15% seen once. The material sequenced was PBMCs or a T cell subset sorted from them (not recorded which). All receptors derive from a man aged 18 to 29 who had mild COVID-19 (a few samples of this study predate the infection). Cell type and time point are not known.

The V gene is TRBV5-1, the J gene TRBJ1-5; D is unresolved. Trimming took 4 bases from V and 3 from J, leaving 8 bases between them. Germline-derived CDR1 and CDR2 are SGHRS and YFSETQ. The CDR3 consists of 13 residues. The CDR3 nucleotides read TGCGCCAGCAGCGTGGAGTCCAATCAGCCCCAGCATTTT. Translating gives CASSVESNQPQHF.

This clonotype was picked up many times. The chain joins TRBV6-6 to TRBJ2-7; no reliable D call. This CDR3 region has 11 residues. Between the trimmed V and J ends, which lost 0 bases and 7 bases, there was a span of 4 bases. CDR1 and CDR2 from the germline V gene are MNHNY and SVGAGI (reference sequence). The CDR3 protein is CASSYSNEQYV. CDR3 coding DNA: TGTGCCAGCAGTTACTCGAATGAGCAGTACGTC.

J is TRBJ2-5 and V is TRBV24-1; no reliable D call. Germline-derived CDR1 and CDR2 are KGHDR and SFDVKD. Trimming removed 3 bases at V and 3 bases at J, with 10 bases between. The CDR3 has 14 amino acids. CDR3 nucleotides: TGTGCCACCAGTGATCCCCGACGGGAAGAGACCCAGTACTTC. Protein product: CATSDPRREETQYF.

This clonotype was recorded at least ten times. The V and J genes are TRBV6-5 and TRBJ2-3, with TRBD1 matching over 10 bases. Germline V gene sequence: CDR1 MNHEY, CDR2 SVGAGI. The CDR3 is made up of 16 amino acids. J was trimmed by 4 bases and V by 6 bases; bases with no gene match: 10. In nucleotides, the CDR3 is TGTGCCAGCAGCCCCACAGACAGGGGGCCTTCAGATACGCAGTATTTT. This codes for CASSPTDRGPSDTQYF.

The chain couples TRBV12-3 or TRBV12-4 to TRBJ1-2; D not resolved. The CDR3 contains 15 residues. The V end lost 5 bases, the J end lost 0 bases, and 13 bases lay between the germline ends. The CDR3 DNA is TGTGCCAGCAGTCCTACGCCCCCGTCTAACTATGGCTACACCTTC. Translated, it gives CASSPTPPSNYGYTF.

The table lists this clonotype with a few counts. The rearrangement uses TRBV25-1 and TRBJ2-7; perhaps TRBD2 as D (6 bases). The CDR3 loop spans 13 amino acids. Germline V gene sequence: CDR1 MGHDK, CDR2 SYGVNS. Trimming removed 1 base at V and 7 bases at J, with 11 bases between. The CDR3 DNA reads TGTGCCAGCAGTGAATGGAGGGTGGGGGAGCAGTACTTC. It encodes CASSEWRVGEQYF.

This clonotype was seen ten or more times. The V call is TRBV12-3 or TRBV12-4, the J call TRBJ2-5; tentatively, D is TRBD1 (8 bases). V was cut by 8 bases and J by 4 bases, with 20 bases left in between. This CDR3 has 15 residues. In nucleotides, the CDR3 is TGTGCCAGCCGCAGACAGGGGACGGGAGGAGAGACCCAGTACTTC. This sequence encodes CASRRQGTGGETQYF.

The chain joins TRBV5-1 to TRBJ2-1; D may be TRBD1 (6 bases). Deletions cut 2 bases from V and 5 bases from J, with 14 bases between. Looked up from germline, CDR1 is SGHRS and CDR2 is YFSETQ. The CDR3 loop spans 15 amino acids. The CDR3, as DNA: TGCGCCAGCAGCTTAATGGACAGCATCAACAATGAGCAGTTCTTC. Translation: CASSLMDSINNEQFF.

This clonotype showed up just a few times. J is TRBJ1-1 and V is TRBV7-9, with 9 bases identical to TRBD1. The CDR3 consists of 16 residues. Germline V lookup: CDR1 SEHNR, CDR2 FQNEAQ (reference sequence). With V trimmed by 5 bases and J by 3 bases, 10 bases remained unmatched. The CDR3 DNA sequence: TGTGCCAGCAGCAGACCGACAGGGGGAAGGGACACTGAAGCTTTCTTT. It encodes CASSRPTGGRDTEAFF.

This clonotype has a count of ten or more. V is TRBV7-8 and J is TRBJ2-3; D not certain. The ends were cut back, 5 bases at V and 6 bases at J, with 9 bases in the middle. The germline CDR1 and CDR2 sequences are SGHVS and FQNEAQ. CDR3 length: 12 residues. CDR3 nucleotide sequence: TGTGCCAGCAGCAGCCAGGAGGATACGCAGTATTTT. Encoded protein: CASSSQEDTQYF.

This clonotype was found a few times. The chain links TRBV28 to TRBJ2-2, with TRBD1 matching 7 bases. Germline V gene data show CDR1 as MDHEN and CDR2 as SYDVKM. The V segment lost 3 bases and the J segment 1 base; nucleotides outside the gene matches: 2. CDR3 length: 15 residues. The CDR3 bases are TGTGCCAGCAGTTTGGGGACAGAGAACACCGGGGAGCTGTTTTTT. Translation gives CASSLGTENTGELFF.